The sequence of this T cell receptor beta chain was determined in a study of blood T cells in healthy people across ages. Notes on this clonotype: As yet, its antigen is unknown.

Germline CDR1 and CDR2: DFQATT and SNEGSKA (reference sequence). The CDR3 is made up of 12 amino acids. V lost 7 bases and J 2 bases, leaving 11 bases between the germline ends. The study, taken as a whole, reports: Among T cells, TCR beta diversity per million cells dropped roughly linearly as age rose. Investigators viewed diversity estimates from one million T cells as underestimates, the study reported. Higher diversity, along with more naive CD4+ cells, distinguished long-lived donors from aged donors.

Peripheral blood was drawn, about 10 milliliters per donor. A J-beta primer mix and a sample-barcoded 5' primer were used in a second PCR of roughly 7 to 12 cycles. TCRdb re-called the 5' RACE reads with MiXCR, one entry per CDR3 protein. Among hundreds of thousands of distinct CDR3 sequences listed, roughly three fifths were seen once. The material sequenced was blood. V gene TRBV20-1 combines with J gene TRBJ2-5; D not resolved. The sequence came from a man aged 40-55 years in good health. The CDR3 sequence: CSVGRVQETQYF. CDR3 DNA sequence: TGCAGTGTTGGCAGAGTACAAGAGACCCAGTACTTC.